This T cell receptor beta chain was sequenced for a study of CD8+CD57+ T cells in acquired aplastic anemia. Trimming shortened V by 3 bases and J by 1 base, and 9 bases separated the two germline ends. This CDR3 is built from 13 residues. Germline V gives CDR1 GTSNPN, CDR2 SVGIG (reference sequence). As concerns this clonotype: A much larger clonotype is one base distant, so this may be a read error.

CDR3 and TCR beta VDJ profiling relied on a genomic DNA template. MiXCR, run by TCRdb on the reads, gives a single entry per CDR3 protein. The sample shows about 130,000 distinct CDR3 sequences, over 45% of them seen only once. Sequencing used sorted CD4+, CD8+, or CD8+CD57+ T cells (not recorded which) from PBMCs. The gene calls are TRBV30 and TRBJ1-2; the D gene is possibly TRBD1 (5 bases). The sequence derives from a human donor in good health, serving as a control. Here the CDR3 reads CAWSGGYNYGYTF. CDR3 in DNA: TGTGCCTGGAGCGGGGGATATAACTATGGCTACACCTTC.